These 5 T cell receptor beta chains originate from one sample sequenced in a study of shared clonotypes between healthy human individuals. Measured with immunoSEQ multiplex PCR; TCRdb has only the in-frame clones, and not every one. The repertoire holds some 450,000 clones, with more than 70% as singletons. Material: PBMCs. These receptor sequences come from a woman aged 40-49 years in good health. Some clones in this sample may be carry-over from other donors' samples.

This clone has more than one count but fewer than ten. The chain uses TRBV28 and TRBJ1-5; D ambiguous. Looked up from germline, CDR1 is MDHEN and CDR2 is SYDVKM. V lost 4 bases, J lost 6 bases, and 7 bases lay in between. The CDR3 loop spans 12 amino acids. The CDR3 region is CASSSSGQPQHF. The DNA for the CDR3 is TGTGCCAGCAGTTCGTCCGGTCAGCCCCAGCATTTT.

V gene TRBV7-6 combines with J gene TRBJ2-7; tentatively, D is TRBD2 (5 bases). This CDR3 spans 13 amino acids. Germline values: CDR1 SGHVS, CDR2 FNYEAQ. V lost 0 bases and J lost 4, with 7 bases in between. CDR3 coding DNA: TGTGCCAGCAGCTTAGCGGGAGTTTACGAGCAGTACTTC. Its protein is CASSLAGVYEQYF.

V usage is TRBV4-2 and J usage is TRBJ2-5, with D tentatively TRBD2 (6 bases). Matching the DNA end better, TRBJ2-7 makes the J call doubtful. Germline CDR1 LGHNA, CDR2 YNFKEQ. The CDR3 consists of 17 residues. The CDR3 sequence: CASSDMGRQTGGNEQYF. The DNA for the CDR3 is TGTGCCAGCAGCGACATGGGAAGACAGACCGGAGGGAACGAGCAGTACTTC.

The chain recombines TRBV2 with TRBJ2-3, with TRBD1 as a possible D gene (5 bases). The CDR3 spans 13 residues. Germline CDR1 is SNHLY and CDR2 is FYNNEI. Between the trimmed V and J ends, which lost 3 bases and 14 bases, there was a span of 18 bases. CDR3 bases: TGTGCCAGCAGTGAGGAAATGCGACAGCGAATGTATTTT. Residues: CASSEEMRQRMYF.

Details on this clone: This specimen includes other DNA sequences encoding the same CDR3. The genes are TRBV30 and TRBJ2-7, with a weak D call TRBD2 (5 bases). Deletions cut 0 bases from V and 4 bases from J, with 7 bases between. Germline V CDR1 and CDR2: GTSNPN, SVGIG (reference sequence). The CDR3 is 12 residues long. The DNA for the CDR3 is TGTGCCTGGAGTGTAACGGGATACGAGCAGTACTTC. Protein product: CAWSVTGYEQYF. Variable domain in full (rest from reference TRBV30 and TRBJ2-7): SQTIHQWPATLVQPVGSPLSLECTVEGTSNPNLYWYRQAAGRGLQLLFYSVGIGQISSEVPQNLSASRPQDRQFILSSKKLLLSDSGFYLCAWSVTGYEQYFGPGTRLTVT.